The 4 T cell receptor beta chains below were found in one sample sequenced in a study of PD-1 blockade in classical Hodgkin lymphoma. The time point denotes: cycle 4 day 1 (C4D1), after less than seven weeks of nivolumab. All trial patients relapsed after autologous stem cell transplantation. The method was immunoSEQ multiplex PCR; TCRdb's version includes in-frame clones alone and lacks a portion of them. The sample contains about 23,000 clones, roughly 88% of which appear only once. This material consisted of peripheral blood mononuclear cells (PBMCs), taken before the fourth cycle of nivolumab. The receptors stem from a human donor with classical Hodgkin lymphoma.

Sample share makes this clone medium-sized. The chain is built from TRBV13 and TRBJ2-4; possible D gene TRBD2, 7 bases. Germline V gene data show CDR1 as PRHDT and CDR2 as FYEKMQ (reference sequence). This CDR3 contains 14 residues. Trimming stripped 4 bases from V and 6 bases from J, with 13 bases between. The CDR3 nucleotides read TGTGCCAGCAGCTCCGGGGGGCGAGGAAACATTCAGTACTTC. This encodes CASSSGGRGNIQYF.

The V gene is TRBV6-6, the J gene TRBJ2-5; 7 bases align to TRBD1. The CDR3 covers 13 residues. The germline V gene has CDR1 MNHNY and CDR2 SVGAGI (reference sequence). Trimming cost V 7 bases and J 7 bases; bases outside gene matches: 9. CDR3 nucleotides: TGTGCCAGCATTCCGGGACAGTGGGGGACCCAGTACTTC. Its protein is CASIPGQWGTQYF.

This sequence joins TRBV2 and TRBJ1-5, with a possible D match to TRBD1 (5 bases). Germline V gives CDR1 SNHLY, CDR2 FYNNEI. Trimming stripped 6 bases from V and 5 bases from J, with 11 bases between. The CDR3 contains 13 residues. CDR3 bases: TGTGCCAGCAGGGGGGGTAGGGATCAGCCCCAGCATTTT. It codes for CASRGGRDQPQHF.

There are a few counts of this clone. The V and J genes are TRBV2 and TRBJ2-7, with 9 bases matching TRBD2. V lost 6 bases to trimming and J lost 3 bases; unmatched junction nucleotides: 9. CDR1 is SNHLY, CDR2 FYNNEI, per germline. The CDR3 length is 15 residues. CDR3 in amino acids: CASRTVAGGSYEQYF. The CDR3 DNA reads TGTGCCAGCAGAACAGTTGCGGGAGGGAGCTACGAGCAGTACTTC.